This T cell receptor (beta chain) was captured by sequencing in a study of fetal regulatory T cell absence and autoimmunity. Study-level points and caveats: Oligoclonal TCR enrichment in pancreas over cord blood reached over 90-fold for some clones. Broadly similar TRB gene family usage was seen in pancreas and cord blood. Antigen-driven pancreatic autoimmunity before birth in IPEX was inferred from oligoclonal enrichment.

TCRdb's table, derived via immunoSEQ multiplex PCR, lists solely in-frame clones and lacks some. The profile covers about 50,000 clones, with roughly 80% appearing a single time and 0.41% taken by the ten largest. In the case of this clone: Its antigen remains unidentified.

Trimming stripped 6 bases from V and 0 bases from J, with 10 bases between. CDR1 and CDR2 (germline): MNHNY, SVGAGI (reference sequence). This CDR3 has 14 residues. The genes are TRBV6-6 and TRBJ2-3; tentatively, D is TRBD2 (5 bases). Input material: cord blood. The origin of this receptor is a newborn boy with IPEX syndrome. The CDR3 sequence is CASSPDSSTDTQYF. CDR3 in DNA: TGTGCCAGCAGCCCGGACTCCAGCACAGATACGCAGTATTTT.